The clone carrying this TCR beta chain was recorded at least ten times. This specimen comes from a study of early T cells in non-severe SARS-CoV-2 infection. About the research overall: With bulk RNA from unsorted whole blood as input, sequencing yielded unpaired chains.

Attached unique molecular identifiers marked individual cDNA molecules. TCRdb reanalysed the 5' RACE reads using MiXCR and keeps one entry per CDR3 protein. This table has tens of thousands of distinct CDR3 sequences, 5% to 6.5% appearing once. The V gene's germline CDR1 is SGHVS and CDR2 FQNEAQ. The CDR3 sequence is 15 residues long. V was trimmed by 6 bases and J by 1 base, leaving 15 bases between them. The source of this sequence is an adult who was a healthcare worker with PCR-confirmed SARS-CoV-2 infection or an uninfected control (not recorded which). The genes are TRBV7-8 and TRBJ2-5; D is uncertain. Sample: whole blood. CDR3 sequence: CASRFNFGPQETQYF. The CDR3 nucleotides read TGTGCCAGCAGGTTCAATTTCGGCCCCCAAGAGACCCAGTACTTC.